One sample yielded the 23 T cell receptor beta chains listed below, sequenced in a study of vaccination effects on CD4 cells after COVID-19. These receptors have no identified antigens. TCRdb's table, derived via immunoSEQ multiplex PCR, lists solely in-frame clones and lacks some. The table shows 25,000 to 30,000 clones, with roughly four fifths occurring only once. Before any sequencing was done, the ViraFEST assay used viral peptide pools to expand antigen-specific CD4+ T cells. The culture ran for approximately 10 days, and then CD4+ T cells were isolated. Every participant took two doses of the BNT162b2 or mRNA-1273 vaccine. Sequenced here: CD4+ T cells from PBMCs cultured with HCoV-229E spike peptides, sampled after COVID-19 vaccination. These receptors were collected from a human donor who received a COVID-19 vaccine.

The chain joins TRBV4-1 to TRBJ1-5; 7 positions agree with TRBD1. This CDR3 comprises 15 residues. CDR1 MGHRA and CDR2 YSYEKL come from the germline V gene. V was clipped by 0 bases and J by 7 bases; unmatched bases: 6. CDR3 sequence: CASSQDLGQRQPQHF. Here the CDR3 DNA reads TGCGCCAGCAGCCAAGATTTGGGACAGAGACAGCCCCAGCATTTT.

The chain has TRBV6-1 and TRBJ1-2, with 8 bases fitting TRBD1. The germline CDR1 and CDR2 sequences are MNHNS and SASEGT. CDR3 length: 14 amino acids. Trimming cost V 3 bases and J 7 bases; bases outside gene matches: 7. The CDR3 coding sequence is TGTGCCAGCAGTGACCAGGACAGGGAGGGTGGCTACACCTTC. Translating gives CASSDQDREGGYTF.

This clone has a handful of counts. The chain recombines TRBV30 with TRBJ1-2; D might be TRBD1 (6 bases). Germline V gene data show CDR1 as GTSNPN and CDR2 as SVGIG (reference sequence). The CDR3 totals 14 residues. V lost 3 bases to trimming and J lost 3 bases, with 14 bases between them. CDR3 sequence reads: CAWRLRGGDYGYTF. Written as DNA, the CDR3 is TGTGCCTGGAGGTTAAGGGGGGGGGACTATGGCTACACCTTC.

The CDR3 sequence: CASNQGSEDYGYTF. CDR3 bases: TGCGCCAGTAACCAGGGGAGTGAGGACTATGGCTACACCTTC. The chain recombines TRBV5-1 with TRBJ1-2, with a weak D call TRBD1 (6 bases). V was shortened by 8 bases and J by 3 bases, with 17 bases between the two germline ends. CDR1 and CDR2 (germline): SGHRS, YFSETQ. The CDR3 loop spans 14 amino acids.

This chain joins TRBV7-2 and TRBJ2-1; a possible D gene is TRBD2 (6 bases). The CDR3 length is 13 residues. V gave up 6 bases and J gave up 4 bases, with 10 bases separating them. The germline V gene has CDR1 SGHTA and CDR2 FQGNSA. DNA of the CDR3: TGTGCCAGCAGTTCCGGGGGTTACAATGAGCAGTTCTTC. Residues: CASSSGGYNEQFF.

V and J are TRBV10-2 and TRBJ1-5; D unclear. Germline-derived CDR1 and CDR2 are WSHSY and SAAADI. Trimming took off 4 bases at V and 3 bases at J, with 7 bases between the two ends. The CDR3 sequence is 13 residues long. The CDR3 DNA reads TGCGCCAGCAGTGCAGGTCTCAATCAGCCCCAGCATTTT. Its translation: CASSAGLNQPQHF.

The V and J genes are TRBV7-8 and TRBJ2-7; D remains unclear. Germline V gives CDR1 SGHVS, CDR2 FQNEAQ. There are 11 residues in the CDR3. V dropped 5 bases and J dropped 3 bases, with 5 bases sitting between them. CDR3 protein: CASSPSYEQYF. CDR3 nucleotide sequence: TGTGCCAGCAGCCCTAGCTACGAGCAGTACTTC. The whole variable domain, filled in from reference TRBV7-8 and TRBJ2-7, reads GAGVSQSPRYKVAKRGQDVALRCDPISGHVSLFWYQQALGQGPEFLTYFQNEAQLDKSGLPSDRFFAERPEGSVSTLKIQRTQQEDSAVYLCASSPSYEQYFGPGTRLTVT.

In nucleotides, the CDR3 is TGTGCCAGCAGCCAAGATTCTCTAGCGGGATACTCCTACGAGCAGTACTTC. Its translation is CASSQDSLAGYSYEQYF. The genes are TRBV4-2 and TRBJ2-7, with 9 bases matching TRBD2. Per the germline V gene, CDR1 is LGHNA and CDR2 is YNFKEQ. With 0 bases clipped from V and 0 bases from J, the junction kept 6 bases outside the gene matches. The CDR3 has 17 residues.

V and J are TRBV27 and TRBJ1-1; 8 nucleotides align to TRBD1. The CDR3 loop spans 12 amino acids. CDR1 and CDR2 (germline): MNHEY, SMNVEV (reference sequence). The trim removed 3 bases at V and 8 bases at J, leaving 2 bases unmatched. The CDR3 here is CASSFSGGEAFF. DNA for the CDR3: TGTGCCAGCAGTTTTTCAGGGGGCGAAGCTTTCTTT.

This clone was counted once. The chain recombines TRBV5-1 with TRBJ1-2; D is possibly TRBD1 (5 bases). This CDR3 has 16 residues. The germline V and J ends were trimmed by 1 base and 2 bases, with 15 bases remaining between them. Germline lookup yields CDR1 SGHRS and CDR2 YFSETQ. CDR3 DNA sequence: TGCGCCAGCAGCTTGATTCCAGGGATAGGCAACTATGGCTACACCTTC. This translates into CASSLIPGIGNYGYTF. Looking up the rest from reference TRBV5-1 and TRBJ1-2 gives the full variable domain: KAGVTQTPRYLIKTRGQQVTLSCSPISGHRSVSWYQQTPGQGLQFLFEYFSETQRNKGNFPGRFSGRQFSNSRSEMNVSTLELGDSALYLCASSLIPGIGNYGYTFGSGTRLTVV.

This clone is a singleton in its sample. The chain recombines TRBV6-5 with TRBJ2-7, with 8 bases lining up with TRBD1. V shed 6 bases, J shed 6 bases, and the junction held 7 bases outside the gene matches. This CDR3 is built from 13 residues. From germline, CDR1 is MNHEY and CDR2 SVGAGI. CDR3 loop: CASSQTGVGEQYF. The CDR3, as DNA: TGTGCCAGCAGCCAGACAGGGGTGGGCGAGCAGTACTTC.

The gene calls are TRBV2 and TRBJ1-2; no firm D call. CDR1 is SNHLY, CDR2 FYNNEI, per germline. The ends were cut back, 11 bases at V and 0 bases at J, with 19 bases in the middle. This CDR3 contains 15 residues. The CDR3 here is CASTRDPRANYGYTF. The DNA of the CDR3 is TGTGCCTCGACGAGGGATCCTAGGGCTAACTATGGCTACACCTTC.

The chain has TRBV18 and TRBJ1-2; D perhaps matches TRBD1 (5 bases). CDR1 is KGHSH, CDR2 LQKENI, per germline. This CDR3 has 14 residues. The germline V and J ends were trimmed by 6 bases and 4 bases, with 15 bases remaining between them. The CDR3 region is CASSPREGSYGYTF. Written as DNA, the CDR3 is TGTGCCAGCTCGCCCAGGGAGGGGAGCTATGGCTACACCTTC.

This clone was observed a single time. The CDR3 nucleotides are TGTGCCAGCAGATTAACAGGGGGTCCGGAGACCCAGTACTTC. Translating it yields CASRLTGGPETQYF. This chain uses TRBV2 with TRBJ2-5, with 8 bases identical to TRBD1. J lost 5 bases, V lost 6 bases, and 8 bases had no gene match. The CDR3 totals 14 residues. Germline V lookup: CDR1 SNHLY, CDR2 FYNNEI. The full variable domain, in which reference TRBV2 and TRBJ2-5 provide the parts outside the CDR3, is EPEVTQTPSHQVTQMGQEVILRCVPISNHLYFYWYRQILGQKVEFLVSFYNNEISEKSEIFDDQFSVERPDGSNFTLKIRSTKLEDSAMYFCASRLTGGPETQYFGPGTRLLVL.

V and J are TRBV3-1 (or the pseudogene TRBV3-2) and TRBJ2-4; 9 bases map to TRBD2. CDR3 size: 16 residues. Germline V lookup: CDR1 LGHDT, CDR2 YNNKEL (reference sequence). Losses at the gene ends were 5 bases for V and 2 bases for J; bases not matched to a gene: 7. CDR3 DNA: TGTGCCAGCAGCTCACCGGGACTAGCTACCAAAAACATTCAGTACTTC. This translates into CASSSPGLATKNIQYF.

The chain employs TRBV19 and TRBJ2-4, with 12 bases aligning to TRBD2. The V gene's germline CDR1 is LNHDA and CDR2 SQIVND (reference sequence). The CDR3 contains 19 residues. The V segment lost 3 bases and the J segment 0 bases; nucleotides outside the gene matches: 9. The CDR3 here is CASSMTGLAGRIAKNIQYF. As DNA, the CDR3 is TGTGCCAGTAGTATGACCGGACTAGCGGGGAGGATAGCCAAAAACATTCAGTACTTC.

This chain links TRBV5-1 with TRBJ1-6; a possible D gene is TRBD1 (5 bases). The CDR3 covers 16 residues. V lost 4 bases and J 4 bases, leaving 15 bases between the germline ends. CDR1 SGHRS and CDR2 YFSETQ come from the germline V gene. CDR3 sequence (DNA): TGCGCCAGCAGCACCGGGACCGGGACGTATAATTCACCCCTCCACTTT. This encodes CASSTGTGTYNSPLHF.

V and J are TRBV6-4 and TRBJ2-4; D remains ambiguous. This CDR3 has 15 amino acids. The germline V and J ends were trimmed by 2 bases and 2 bases, with 10 bases remaining between them. Germline lookup yields CDR1 MRHNA and CDR2 SNTAGT. The CDR3 DNA reads as TGTGCCAGCAGTGACCGCCGGAAACCCAAAAACATTCAGTACTTC. This encodes CASSDRRKPKNIQYF.

The chain uses TRBV5-6 and TRBJ1-1, with D possibly TRBD1 on 5 matching bases. Deletions cut 1 base from V and 3 bases from J, with 19 bases between. CDR3 length: 17 amino acids. Germline V gene lookup returns CDR1 SGHDT and CDR2 YYEEEE. CDR3 in amino acids: CASSLYRWGRGDTEAFF. The CDR3 DNA reads TGTGCCAGCAGCTTGTACAGGTGGGGTCGAGGTGACACTGAAGCTTTCTTT.

The V call is TRBV19, the J call TRBJ1-1, with 12 bases that match TRBD1. The junction had 6 bases not matched to a gene; V was cut back by 3 bases and J by 4 bases. The CDR3 is made up of 16 amino acids. CDR1 and CDR2 from the germline V gene are LNHDA and SQIVND (reference sequence). CDR3 nucleotides: TGTGCCAGTAGTATCGTTCCGGGACAGGGGGCCACTGAAGCTTTCTTT. Protein sequence: CASSIVPGQGATEAFF.

Only a few counts were recorded for this clone. The chain uses TRBV28 and TRBJ1-2; D is undetermined. CDR1 is MDHEN and CDR2 is SYDVKM in the germline V gene. V lost 8 bases, J lost 0 bases, and 4 bases lay in between. The CDR3 has 11 amino acids. CDR3: CASGTNYGYTF. CDR3 coding DNA: TGTGCCAGCGGAACTAACTATGGCTACACCTTC.

This clone has a single count. This chain links TRBV7-6 with TRBJ1-3; the D is unclear. In germline, CDR1 is SGHVS, CDR2 FNYEAQ. There are 16 residues in the CDR3. V gave up 7 bases and J gave up 0 bases, with 16 bases separating them. The CDR3 here is CASTRLSASSGNTIYF. DNA of the CDR3: TGTGCCAGCACCCGACTCAGCGCTAGCTCTGGAAACACCATATATTTT.

Here the CDR3 DNA reads TGCAGTGCTAGTAGACAGGGCAGGGGTCAGCCCCAGCATTTT. Encoded protein: CSASRQGRGQPQHF. The chain recombines TRBV20-1 with TRBJ1-5, with 7 positions matching TRBD1. This CDR3 spans 14 amino acids. V shed 3 bases, J shed 6 bases, and the junction held 8 bases outside the gene matches. Germline-derived CDR1 and CDR2 are DFQATT and SNEGSKA (reference sequence).